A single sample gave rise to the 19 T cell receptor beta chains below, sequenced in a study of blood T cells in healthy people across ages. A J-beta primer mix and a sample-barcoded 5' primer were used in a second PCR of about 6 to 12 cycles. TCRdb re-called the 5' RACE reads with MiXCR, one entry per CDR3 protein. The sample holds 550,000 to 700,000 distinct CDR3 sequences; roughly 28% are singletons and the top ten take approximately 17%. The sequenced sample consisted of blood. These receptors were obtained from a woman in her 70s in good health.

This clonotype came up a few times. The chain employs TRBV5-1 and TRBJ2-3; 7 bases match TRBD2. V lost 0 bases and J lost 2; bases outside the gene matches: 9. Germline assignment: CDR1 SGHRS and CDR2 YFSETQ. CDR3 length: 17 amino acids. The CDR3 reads CASSLGAWRGTTDTQYF. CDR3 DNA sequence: TGCGCCAGCAGCTTGGGGGCCTGGCGGGGGACCACAGATACGCAGTATTTT. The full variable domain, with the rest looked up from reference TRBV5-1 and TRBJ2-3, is KAGVTQTPRYLIKTRGQQVTLSCSPISGHRSVSWYQQTPGQGLQFLFEYFSETQRNKGNFPGRFSGRQFSNSRSEMNVSTLELGDSALYLCASSLGAWRGTTDTQYFGPGTRLTVL.

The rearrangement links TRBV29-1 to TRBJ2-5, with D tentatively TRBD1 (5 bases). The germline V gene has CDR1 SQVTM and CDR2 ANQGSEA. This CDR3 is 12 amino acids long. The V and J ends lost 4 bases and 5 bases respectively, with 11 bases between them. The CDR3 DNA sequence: TGCAGCGTTGGTAGGGGCTCGGAGACCCAGTACTTC. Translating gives CSVGRGSETQYF. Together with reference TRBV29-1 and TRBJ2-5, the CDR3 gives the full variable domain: SAVISQKPSRDICQRGTSLTIQCQVDSQVTMMFWYRQQPGQSLTLIATANQGSEATYESGFVIDKFPISRPNLTFSTLTVSNMSPEDSSIYLCSVGRGSETQYFGPGTRLLVL.

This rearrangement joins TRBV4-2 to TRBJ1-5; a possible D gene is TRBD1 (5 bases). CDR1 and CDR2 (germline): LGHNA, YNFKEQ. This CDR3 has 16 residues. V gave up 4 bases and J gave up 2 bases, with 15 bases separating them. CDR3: CASSPREGVGNQPQHF. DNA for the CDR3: TGTGCCAGCAGCCCAAGGGAAGGGGTGGGCAATCAGCCCCAGCATTTT.

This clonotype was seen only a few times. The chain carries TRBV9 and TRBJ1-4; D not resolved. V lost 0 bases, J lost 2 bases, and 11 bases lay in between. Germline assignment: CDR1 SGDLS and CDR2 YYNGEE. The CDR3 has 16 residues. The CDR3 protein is CASSVGGMRTNEKLFF. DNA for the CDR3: TGTGCCAGCAGCGTAGGCGGAATGAGGACTAATGAAAAACTGTTTTTT.

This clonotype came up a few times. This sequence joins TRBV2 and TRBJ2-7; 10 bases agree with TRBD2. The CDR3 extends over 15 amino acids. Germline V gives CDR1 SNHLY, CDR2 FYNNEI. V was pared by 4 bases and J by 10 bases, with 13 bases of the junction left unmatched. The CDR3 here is CASSGYTSGATRQYF. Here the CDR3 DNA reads TGTGCCAGCAGTGGTTATACTAGCGGGGCCACCCGTCAGTACTTC. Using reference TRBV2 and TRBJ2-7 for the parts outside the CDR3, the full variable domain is EPEVTQTPSHQVTQMGQEVILRCVPISNHLYFYWYRQILGQKVEFLVSFYNNEISEKSEIFDDQFSVERPDGSNFTLKIRSTKLEDSAMYFCASSGYTSGATRQYFGPGTRLTVT.

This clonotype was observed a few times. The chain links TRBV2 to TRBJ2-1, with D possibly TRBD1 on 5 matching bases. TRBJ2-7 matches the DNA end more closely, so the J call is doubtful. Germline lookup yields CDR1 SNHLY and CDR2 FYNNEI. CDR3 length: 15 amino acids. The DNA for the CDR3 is TGTGCCAGCAGTTCGAGACAGATCAGGACCTACGAGCAGTACTTC. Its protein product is CASSSRQIRTYEQYF.

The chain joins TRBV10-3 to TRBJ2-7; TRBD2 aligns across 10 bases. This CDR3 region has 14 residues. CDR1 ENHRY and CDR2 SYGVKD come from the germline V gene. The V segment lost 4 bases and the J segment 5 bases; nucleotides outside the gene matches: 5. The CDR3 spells CAISGSGGLNEQYF. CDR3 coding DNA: TGTGCCATCAGTGGTAGCGGGGGGTTGAACGAGCAGTACTTC.

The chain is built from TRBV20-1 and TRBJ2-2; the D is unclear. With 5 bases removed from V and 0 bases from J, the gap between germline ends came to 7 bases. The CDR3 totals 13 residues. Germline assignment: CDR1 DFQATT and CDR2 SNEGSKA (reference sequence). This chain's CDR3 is CSAHLANTGELFF. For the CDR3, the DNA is TGCAGTGCTCATCTCGCGAACACCGGGGAGCTGTTTTTT.

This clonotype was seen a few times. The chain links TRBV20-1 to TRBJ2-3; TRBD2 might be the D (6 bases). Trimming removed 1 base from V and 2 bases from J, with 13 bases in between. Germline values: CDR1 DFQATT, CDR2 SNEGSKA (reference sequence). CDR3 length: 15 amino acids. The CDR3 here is CSARVGRGHTDTQYF. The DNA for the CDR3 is TGCAGTGCTAGAGTTGGGCGGGGTCACACAGATACGCAGTATTTT.

Written as DNA, the CDR3 is TGTGCCAGCAGCAACCAGCGGGGAAGCACAGATACGCAGTATTTT. This encodes CASSNQRGSTDTQYF. The rearrangement joins TRBV7-2 to TRBJ2-3; 7 bases agree with TRBD2. The germline CDR1 and CDR2 sequences are SGHTA and FQGNSA. V lost 5 bases, J lost 0 bases, and 5 bases stayed unmatched. The CDR3 extends over 15 amino acids.

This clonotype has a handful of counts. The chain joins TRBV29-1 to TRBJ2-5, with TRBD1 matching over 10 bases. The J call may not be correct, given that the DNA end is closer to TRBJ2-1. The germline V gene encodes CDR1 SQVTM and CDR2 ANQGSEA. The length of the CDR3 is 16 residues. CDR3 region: CSTLFPGQGGRDEQFF. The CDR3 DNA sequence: TGCAGCACCCTGTTTCCTGGACAGGGGGGGCGCGACGAGCAGTTCTTC.

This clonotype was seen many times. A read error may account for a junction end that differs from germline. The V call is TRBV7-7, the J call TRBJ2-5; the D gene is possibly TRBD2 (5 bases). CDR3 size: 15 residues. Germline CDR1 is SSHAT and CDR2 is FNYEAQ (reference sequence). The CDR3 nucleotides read TGTGCTAGCAGCTTGGACGGGGATCCTAGGGAGACCCAGTACTTC. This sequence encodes CASSLDGDPRETQYF. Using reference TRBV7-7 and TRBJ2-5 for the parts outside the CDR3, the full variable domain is GAGVSQSPRYKVTKRGQDVTLRCDPISSHATLYWYQQALGQGPEFLTYFNYEAQPDKSGLPSDRFSAERPEGSISTLTIQRTEQRDSAMYRCASSLDGDPRETQYFGPGTRLLVL.

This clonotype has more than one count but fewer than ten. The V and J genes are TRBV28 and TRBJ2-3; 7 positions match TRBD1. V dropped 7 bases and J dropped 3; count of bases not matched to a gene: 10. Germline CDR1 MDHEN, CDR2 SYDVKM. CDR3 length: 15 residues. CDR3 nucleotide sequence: TGTGCCAGCACCTGGGGTTCACAGGGGACAGATACGCAGTATTTT. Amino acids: CASTWGSQGTDTQYF.

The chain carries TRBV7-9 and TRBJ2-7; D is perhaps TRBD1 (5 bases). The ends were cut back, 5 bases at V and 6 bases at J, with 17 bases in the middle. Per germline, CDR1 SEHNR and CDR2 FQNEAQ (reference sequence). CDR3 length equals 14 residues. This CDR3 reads CASSHPTVGSEQYF. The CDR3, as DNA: TGTGCCAGCAGCCATCCGACAGTAGGAAGCGAGCAGTACTTC. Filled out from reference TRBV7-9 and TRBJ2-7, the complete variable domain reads DTGVSQNPRHKITKRGQNVTFRCDPISEHNRLYWYRQTLGQGPEFLTYFQNEAQLEKSRLLSDRFSAERPKGSFSTLEIQRTEQGDSAMYLCASSHPTVGSEQYFGPGTRLTVT.

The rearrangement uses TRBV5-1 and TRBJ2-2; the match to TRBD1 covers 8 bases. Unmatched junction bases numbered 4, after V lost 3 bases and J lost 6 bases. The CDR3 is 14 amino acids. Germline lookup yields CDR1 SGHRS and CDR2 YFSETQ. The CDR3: CASSSDRAAGELFF. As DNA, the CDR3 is TGCGCCAGCAGCTCGGACAGGGCAGCCGGGGAGCTGTTTTTT.

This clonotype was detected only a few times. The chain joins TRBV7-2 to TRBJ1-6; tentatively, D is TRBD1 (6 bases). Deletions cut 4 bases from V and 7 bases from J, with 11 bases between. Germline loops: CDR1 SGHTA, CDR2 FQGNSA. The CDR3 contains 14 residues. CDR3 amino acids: CASSWGGTNSPLHF. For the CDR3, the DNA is TGTGCCAGCAGCTGGGGGGGCACCAATTCACCCCTCCACTTT.

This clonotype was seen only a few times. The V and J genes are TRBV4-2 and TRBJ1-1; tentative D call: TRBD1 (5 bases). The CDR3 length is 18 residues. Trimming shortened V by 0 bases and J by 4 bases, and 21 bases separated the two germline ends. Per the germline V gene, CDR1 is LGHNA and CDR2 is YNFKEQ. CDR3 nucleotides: TGTGCCAGCAGCCAAGATCGATATGGGAAGGCCAGGGCCACTGAAGCTTTCTTT. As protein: CASSQDRYGKARATEAFF.

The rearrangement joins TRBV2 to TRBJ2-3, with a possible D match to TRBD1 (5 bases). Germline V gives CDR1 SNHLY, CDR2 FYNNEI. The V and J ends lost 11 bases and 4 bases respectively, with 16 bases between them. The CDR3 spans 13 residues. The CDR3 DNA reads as TGTGCCGGAAGGGGAAATGGGGCAGATACGCAGTATTTT. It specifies CAGRGNGADTQYF. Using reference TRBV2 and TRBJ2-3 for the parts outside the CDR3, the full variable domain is EPEVTQTPSHQVTQMGQEVILRCVPISNHLYFYWYRQILGQKVEFLVSFYNNEISEKSEIFDDQFSVERPDGSNFTLKIRSTKLEDSAMYFCAGRGNGADTQYFGPGTRLTVL.

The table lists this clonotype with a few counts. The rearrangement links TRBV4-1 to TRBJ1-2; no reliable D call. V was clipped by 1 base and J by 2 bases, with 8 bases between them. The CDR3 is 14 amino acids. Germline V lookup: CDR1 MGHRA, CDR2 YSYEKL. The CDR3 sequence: CASSQAPGNYGYTF. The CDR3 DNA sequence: TGCGCCAGCAGCCAAGCCCCGGGAAACTATGGCTACACCTTC.